Shown below are 5 T cell receptor beta chains from a single sample sequenced in a study of shared clonotypes between healthy human individuals. TCRdb's table, derived via immunoSEQ multiplex PCR, lists solely in-frame clones and lacks some. The table has about 600,000 clones, roughly 98% seen once. Positive CCR7 selection of CD45RO-negative cells yielded the naive CD8 cells, and terminally differentiated effector memory CD45RA+ cells were excluded. The sequenced material came from naive CD8+ T cells sorted from blood. The receptors stem from a man younger than 40 in good health.

The chain couples TRBV28 to TRBJ2-5, with D hard to call. The CDR3 is made up of 14 amino acids. Germline V gives CDR1 MDHEN, CDR2 SYDVKM. Trimming left V 5 bases short and J 5 bases short, with 15 bases between. CDR3: CASSQFGLGETQYF. CDR3 bases: TGTGCCAGCAGTCAGTTCGGTTTGGGGGAGACCCAGTACTTC. The variable domain in full, completed from reference TRBV28 and TRBJ2-5, reads DVKVTQSSRYLVKRTGEKVFLECVQDMDHENMFWYRQDPGLGLRLIYFSYDVKMKEKGDIPEGYSVSREKKERFSLILESASTNQTSMYLCASSQFGLGETQYFGPGTRLLVL.

The rearrangement joins TRBV27 to TRBJ2-7, with a weak D call TRBD2 (6 bases). Deletions cut 8 bases from V and 3 bases from J, with 14 bases between. The CDR3 has 13 residues. CDR1 and CDR2 from the germline V gene are MNHEY and SMNVEV (reference sequence). CDR3 residues: CASRRAGHYEQYF. As DNA, the CDR3 is TGTGCCAGCCGAAGAGCGGGTCACTACGAGCAGTACTTC.

To note about this clone: Other DNA sequences in this specimen translate into the identical CDR3. This chain links TRBV27 with TRBJ2-7; D tentatively fits TRBD1 or TRBD2 (7 bases each). The CDR3 contains 14 residues. From germline, CDR1 is MNHEY and CDR2 SMNVEV (reference sequence). Trimming stripped 3 bases from V and 2 bases from J, with 11 bases between. The CDR3 bases are TGTGCCAGCAGTTTGGGGAGGGGGCCCTACGAGCAGTACTTC. Translated: CASSLGRGPYEQYF.

This CDR3 reads CASSLFPPASGRYNEQFF. Here the CDR3 DNA reads TGTGCCAGCAGTTTGTTCCCCCCTGCTAGCGGGAGGTACAATGAGCAGTTCTTC. The rearrangement links TRBV27 to TRBJ2-1; 11 positions match TRBD2. The germline V gene encodes CDR1 MNHEY and CDR2 SMNVEV (reference sequence). This CDR3 has 18 amino acids. J was trimmed by 4 bases and V by 3 bases; bases with no gene match: 11.

The rearrangement joins TRBV4-3 to TRBJ1-2, with 12 positions matching TRBD1. The CDR3 length is 17 residues. J was trimmed by 8 bases and V by 1 base; bases with no gene match: 11. Germline lookup yields CDR1 LGHNA and CDR2 YSLEER. The DNA for the CDR3 is TGCGCCAGCAGCCAAGGTACCGGGACAGGGGGCGCGGGCGGCTACACCTTC. Its protein is CASSQGTGTGGAGGYTF.